The 9 T cell receptor beta chains presented below share a single source sample, sequenced in a study of shared clonotypes between healthy human individuals. Only in-frame clones appear in the TCRdb table, and some are missing; sequencing was by immunoSEQ multiplex PCR. The table includes roughly 500,000 clones, roughly 80% detected once. Sequenced: PBMCs. The receptors stem from a middle-aged woman in good health. Some clones in this sample may be carry-over from other donors' samples.

This clone was seen ten or more times. The chain links TRBV13 to TRBJ2-3; the D is unclear. CDR1 and CDR2 from the germline V gene are PRHDT and FYEKMQ (reference sequence). Trimming removed 1 base at V and 1 base at J, with 15 bases between. The CDR3 length is 17 residues. The CDR3 coding sequence is TGTGCCAGCAGCTTAGTGGTCGCGGCAGCACGCACAGATACGCAGTATTTT. Translation gives CASSLVVAAARTDTQYF. Using reference TRBV13 and TRBJ2-3 for the parts outside the CDR3, the full variable domain is AAGVIQSPRHLIKEKRETATLKCYPIPRHDTVYWYQQGPGQDPQFLISFYEKMQSDKGSIPDRFSAQQFSDYHSELNMSSLELGDSALYFCASSLVVAAARTDTQYFGPGTRLTVL.

This clone was detected a few times. The chain employs TRBV12-2 and TRBJ1-2; the table assigns TRBD1, which was not confirmed against the DNA. TRBV12-2 corresponds to a pseudogene. This CDR3 spans 14 amino acids. CDR3 bases: TGTGCAAGTCGCTTAGTGGCCCGTAACTATGGCTACACCTTC. This translates into CASRLVARNYGYTF.

Ten or more counts support this clone. The rearrangement uses TRBV2 and TRBJ2-1; 9 bases are a match to TRBD1. V trimming: 4 bases; J trimming: 5 bases; junction bases outside the gene matches: 3. The CDR3 has 14 residues. Germline V gene lookup returns CDR1 SNHLY and CDR2 FYNNEI. The CDR3 bases are TGTGCCAGCAGTGGGGGACAGGGAGACAATGAGCAGTTCTTC. Protein sequence: CASSGGQGDNEQFF.

The chain uses TRBV19 and TRBJ2-6; D perhaps matches TRBD1 (6 bases). The length of the CDR3 is 14 residues. V lost 10 bases to trimming and J lost 3 bases, with 13 bases between them. Germline V gene lookup returns CDR1 LNHDA and CDR2 SQIVND (reference sequence). The CDR3 sequence: CATEQGGGANVLTF. CDR3 coding DNA: TGTGCCACAGAACAGGGTGGTGGGGCCAACGTCCTGACTTTC.

The chain recombines TRBV6-4 with TRBJ2-1; D not resolved. V shed 3 bases and J shed 8 bases, with 11 bases lying between them. The germline V gene has CDR1 MRHNA and CDR2 SNTAGT. This CDR3 region has 13 residues. The CDR3 DNA is TGTGCCAGCAGTGAGTCCGAGGTGGATGAGCAGTTCTTC. Amino acids: CASSESEVDEQFF.

This chain connects TRBV5-6 to TRBJ2-3; TRBD2 aligns across 9 bases. V shed 4 bases and J 10 bases; nucleotides not matched to a gene: 7. Germline assignment: CDR1 SGHDT and CDR2 YYEEEE. The length of the CDR3 is 13 residues. The CDR3 loop is CASSRFSGSSQYF. The CDR3 DNA is TGTGCCAGCAGCCGATTTAGCGGGAGTTCGCAGTATTTT.

Details on this clone: The sample carries other DNA sequences with the same CDR3. V and J are TRBV7-3 and TRBJ2-1; TRBD2 matches at 10 bases. The junction had 0 bases not matched to a gene; V was cut back by 3 bases and J by 4 bases. The V gene's germline CDR1 is SGHTA and CDR2 FQGTGA. The CDR3 extends over 14 amino acids. CDR3 sequence: CASSLTSGYNEQFF. In DNA form, the CDR3 reads TGTGCCAGCAGCTTGACTAGCGGGTACAATGAGCAGTTCTTC.

The chain recombines TRBV14 with TRBJ2-1; D might be TRBD1 (5 bases). This CDR3 is built from 16 residues. Germline V gene data show CDR1 as SGHDN and CDR2 as FVKESK. Trimming removed 0 bases from V and 5 bases from J, with 14 bases in between. CDR3 amino acids: CASSQDWGRVNNEQFF. CDR3 nucleotides: TGTGCCAGCAGCCAAGATTGGGGCAGGGTGAACAATGAGCAGTTCTTC.

The genes are TRBV5-4 and TRBJ2-7; 8 bases map to TRBD1. V lost 5 bases, J lost 10 bases, and 5 bases stayed unmatched. CDR1 and CDR2 from the germline V gene are SGHNT and YYREEE (reference sequence). The CDR3 spans 11 residues. CDR3 protein: CASSSGTGQYF. The CDR3, as DNA: TGTGCCAGCAGTTCCGGGACAGGCCAGTACTTC.